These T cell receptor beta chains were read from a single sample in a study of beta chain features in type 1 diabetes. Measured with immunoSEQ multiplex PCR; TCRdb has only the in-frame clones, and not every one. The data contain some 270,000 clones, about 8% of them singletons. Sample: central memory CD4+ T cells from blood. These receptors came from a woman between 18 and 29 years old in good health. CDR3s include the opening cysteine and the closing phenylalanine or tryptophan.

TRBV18 CASSPNRGNEQYF
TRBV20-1 CRGTWGTEAFF
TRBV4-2 CASSQEGEKLFF
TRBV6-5 CASSKMGTGIQPQHF
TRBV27 CASSPRASAKQYF
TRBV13 CASSLAAGRDTGELFF
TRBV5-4 CASSDRGSSYEQYF
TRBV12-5 CASVLEHGTQYF
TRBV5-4 CASTPRRGDQETQYF
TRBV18 CASSRGQVDSYEQYF
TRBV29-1 CSVEVGGRSSTSTDTQYF
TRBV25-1 CASSESSARVNQPQHF
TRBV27 CASSFWGQGANNEQFF
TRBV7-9 CASSPDRVGGYTF
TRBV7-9 CASSRRDSRVEQFF
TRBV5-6 CASSLLNYGYTF
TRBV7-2 CAGTTGLLSGANVLTF
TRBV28 CASRRDRAGTEAFF
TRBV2 CASSERGPGELFF
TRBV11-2 CASSPRVDTEAFF
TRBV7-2 CASSPVGTGGSNEQFF
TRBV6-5 CASSEATNTEAFF
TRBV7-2 CASTRGITNTGELFF